These T cell receptor beta chains were read from a single sample in a study of T cells after yellow fever vaccination. One entry per CDR3 protein results from TCRdb running MiXCR on the 5' RACE reads. Found here are over 250,000 distinct CDR3 sequences, around 4.9% of them singletons; the top ten hold 2.5% to 4%. The sequencing here drew on CD4+ T cells sorted from PBMCs, taken on the day of the yellow fever booster vaccination. These receptors originate from a man between 18 and 35 years old who received the YFV17D yellow fever vaccine. Both conserved end residues are part of each CDR3. D genes are given only for firm matches. Expanded clones get a size class; other rows say once, few or many, or leave the size out.

TRBJ2-4	TRBV12-3/TRBV12-4	.	.	CASSRGLRKDIQYF	TGTGCCAGCAGCCGGGGACTGAGGAAAGACATTCAGTACTTC
TRBJ2-5	TRBV29-1	many	.	CSVFRQETQYF	TGCAGCGTCTTCCGGCAAGAGACCCAGTACTTC
TRBJ1-5	TRBV24-1	few	.	CATSPWGSNQPQHF	TGTGCCACGAGTCCCTGGGGGAGCAATCAGCCCCAGCATTTT
TRBJ1-2	TRBV12-3/TRBV12-4	many	.	CASSLSERGDYTF	TGTGCCAGCAGTTTATCAGAACGGGGTGACTACACCTTC
TRBJ2-7	TRBV5-1	.	TRBD1	CASSGGPGTGDTEQYF	TGCGCCAGCAGCGGGGGCCCCGGGACAGGGGATACCGAGCAGTACTTC
TRBJ2-1	TRBV25-1	many	.	CASSELGPNEQFF	TGTGCCAGCAGTGAATTGGGCCCCAATGAGCAGTTCTTC
TRBJ2-7	TRBV9	few	TRBD1	CASSAPGTGYNEQYF	TGTGCCAGCAGCGCCCCCGGGACAGGATATAACGAGCAGTACTTC
TRBJ2-1	TRBV25-1	few	.	CASTQGYNEQFF	TGTGCCAGCACTCAGGGCTACAATGAGCAGTTCTTC
TRBJ2-7	TRBV5-1	.	.	CASSLGSGNYEQYF	TGCGCCAGCAGCTTGGGTTCGGGGAACTACGAGCAGTACTTC
TRBJ2-2	TRBV5-1	many	.	CASSLAFGELFF	TGCGCCAGCAGCTTGGCCTTTGGGGAGCTGTTTTTT